The subject of this entry is one T cell receptor beta chain. The sample originates from a study of cytomegalovirus exposure and HLA in healthy donors. It was with 60 Vbeta and 13 Jbeta primers that the PCR ran. Profiling relied on immunoSEQ multiplex PCR, and the TCRdb table lists in-frame clones only, not all of them. Of about 210,000 clones in the sample, around 79% are singletons; the top ten hold 1.5% to 2%. Trimming removed 5 bases from V and 2 bases from J; junction bases left unmatched: 7. From germline, CDR1 is LNHDA and CDR2 SQIVND (reference sequence). The CDR3 spans 16 residues. The TCR was taken from a male donor in good health and CMV-seronegative. The chain links TRBV19 to TRBJ1-5; 9 bases match TRBD1. Sequencing input: PBMCs. CDR3: CASSPPDRGGNQPQHF. CDR3 DNA sequence: TGTGCCAGTAGTCCCCCGGACAGGGGTGGCAATCAGCCCCAGCATTTT.